Following are 2 T cell receptor beta chains from one sample sequenced in a study of patients and donors after allogeneic stem cell transplantation. TCRdb independently ran MiXCR on the RT-PCR reads; one entry per CDR3 protein. The repertoire has about 410,000 distinct CDR3 sequences, 15% to 20% of them found once; the top ten carry less than 8.5%. The specimen was blood, either unsorted or a sorted T cell fraction (not recorded which). The receptors originated from a human donor who was either an allogeneic HSCT recipient or a stem cell or donor lymphocyte infusion donor (not recorded which). It is not recorded whose cells these are; they may come from a transplant donor.

The rearrangement uses TRBV6-1 and TRBJ1-2, with D hard to call. Germline CDR1 is MNHNS and CDR2 is SASEGT. The CDR3 runs 16 residues. The V and J ends lost 0 bases and 1 base respectively, with 12 bases between them. The CDR3 here is CASSEAPLSFNYGYTF. The CDR3 coding sequence is TGTGCCAGCAGTGAAGCCCCACTGAGTTTTAACTATGGCTACACCTTC.

This clonotype was observed many times. This sequence joins TRBV5-6 and TRBJ2-7; possible D gene TRBD1, 6 bases. Germline CDR1 and CDR2: SGHDT and YYEEEE. Trimming removed 4 bases from V and 6 bases from J, with 17 bases in between. The CDR3 is 14 amino acids. The CDR3 loop is CASSPSPGVTEQYF. CDR3 bases: TGTGCCAGCAGCCCGTCGCCAGGGGTTACCGAGCAGTACTTC.